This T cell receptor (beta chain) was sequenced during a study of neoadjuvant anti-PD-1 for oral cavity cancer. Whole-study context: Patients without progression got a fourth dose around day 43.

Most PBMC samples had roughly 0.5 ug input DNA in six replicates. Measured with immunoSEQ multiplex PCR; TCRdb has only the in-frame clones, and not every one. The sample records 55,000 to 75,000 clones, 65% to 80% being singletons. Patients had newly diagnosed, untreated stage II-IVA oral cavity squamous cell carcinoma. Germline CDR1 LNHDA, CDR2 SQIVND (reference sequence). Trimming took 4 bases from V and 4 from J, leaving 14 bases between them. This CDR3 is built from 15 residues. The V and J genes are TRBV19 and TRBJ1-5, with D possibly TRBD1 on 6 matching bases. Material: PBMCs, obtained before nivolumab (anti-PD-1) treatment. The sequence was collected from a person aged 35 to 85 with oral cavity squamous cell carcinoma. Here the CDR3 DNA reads TGTGCCAGTAGTAACGGAGGACAGTTAAATCAGCCCCAGCATTTT. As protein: CASSNGGQLNQPQHF.